The next 7 T cell receptor beta chains were all read from a single sample in a study of blood T cells in healthy people across ages. The use of a sample-barcoded 5' primer and a J-beta primer mix characterized a second PCR of about 7 to 12 cycles. TCRdb passed the 5' RACE reads through MiXCR, listing each CDR3 protein once. The data hold some 1.1 million distinct CDR3 sequences, with roughly two fifths observed a single time. The sequenced sample consisted of blood. These receptors were obtained from a man between 18 and 29 years old in good health.

The chain recombines TRBV7-9 with TRBJ1-6; D perhaps matches TRBD1 (5 bases). CDR1 and CDR2 from the germline V gene are SEHNR and FQNEAQ (reference sequence). The CDR3 extends over 13 amino acids. V gave up 5 bases and J gave up 8 bases, with 10 bases separating them. CDR3 nucleotides: TGTGCCAGCAGCAGGACAACCTATTCACCCCTCCACTTT. Its translation: CASSRTTYSPLHF. Full variable domain (rest looked up from reference TRBV7-9 and TRBJ1-6): DTGVSQNPRHKITKRGQNVTFRCDPISEHNRLYWYRQTLGQGPEFLTYFQNEAQLEKSRLLSDRFSAERPKGSFSTLEIQRTEQGDSAMYLCASSRTTYSPLHFGNGTRLTVT.

The rearrangement joins TRBV12-3 or TRBV12-4 to TRBJ1-6; TRBD1 matches at 7 bases. The junction had 8 bases not matched to a gene; V was cut back by 6 bases and J by 6 bases. This CDR3 spans 15 amino acids. The CDR3 region is CASRQGQLLNSPLHF. The CDR3 DNA sequence: TGTGCCAGCAGGCAGGGACAGCTACTTAATTCACCCCTCCACTTT.

The chain links TRBV6-6 to TRBJ2-1; D may match TRBD1 or TRBD2 (5 bases each). Near its end, the DNA agrees better with TRBJ2-7, so the J call may be wrong. CDR3 length equals 17 residues. CDR1 MNHNY and CDR2 SVGAGI come from the germline V gene (reference sequence). This CDR3 is CASSYSAGTVTYNEQYF. DNA for the CDR3: TGTGCCAGCAGTTACTCAGCCGGGACCGTGACCTACAATGAGCAGTACTTC.

This clonotype was recorded a few times. The chain employs TRBV7-2 and TRBJ2-1; no clear D gene. Germline V lookup: CDR1 SGHTA, CDR2 FQGNSA. The CDR3 contains 15 residues. V shed 1 base and J shed 3 bases, with 10 bases lying between them. CDR3 region: CASSLVRQSYNEQFF. CDR3 DNA sequence: TGTGCCAGCAGCTTAGTCCGTCAGAGCTACAATGAGCAGTTCTTC.

V gene TRBV20-1 combines with J gene TRBJ1-2; 8 bases map to TRBD1. J gave up 4 bases and V 2 bases, and 12 bases lay outside the gene matches. The CDR3 is made up of 16 amino acids. CDR1 is DFQATT and CDR2 is SNEGSKA in the germline V gene (reference sequence). CDR3 loop: CSARPPSGGIPYGYTF. The CDR3 DNA reads TGCAGTGCTAGACCACCTTCAGGGGGCATACCCTATGGCTACACCTTC.

Details on this clonotype: With a much larger clone just one base away, this may be a read error. V is TRBV14 and J is TRBJ2-1; D unclear. The J call is uncertain, as TRBJ2-7 better fits the DNA end. Germline loops: CDR1 SGHDN, CDR2 FVKESK. CDR3 length equals 15 residues. DNA for the CDR3: TGTGCCAGCAGCCAAGACTCCAACTCCTACAATGAGCAGTACTTC. Translation: CASSQDSNSYNEQYF.

V is TRBV2 and J is TRBJ1-2; D not resolved. CDR3 length: 17 residues. Germline lookup yields CDR1 SNHLY and CDR2 FYNNEI. With 0 bases removed from V and 0 bases from J, the gap between germline ends came to 14 bases. CDR3 sequence reads: CASSEAESTRANYGYTF. CDR3 nucleotide sequence: TGTGCCAGCAGTGAAGCCGAAAGTACCCGAGCTAACTATGGCTACACCTTC.